This T cell receptor (beta chain) came from a study of shared clonotypes between healthy human individuals. As for the study in general: Each donor's CD4 naive and CD4 memory cells filled three plates apiece, CD8 naive two, and CD8 memory one.

A split of CD4+ cells into CD45RA+ naive and CD45RA-negative memory subsets was performed. This CDR3 has 15 amino acids. Looked up from germline, CDR1 is MNHEY and CDR2 is SVGAGI. V was pared by 0 bases and J by 5 bases, with 13 bases between. This clone was counted only a few times. Its cognate antigen is unknown. This same CDR3 is encoded by further DNA sequences in the sample. General observations from the study: Sampling covered blood only; tissue repertoires likely differ. Represented diversity (both genetic and exposure-history) was limited by the small number of donors.

The protocol was immunoSEQ multiplex PCR, while the TCRdb copy is restricted to in-frame clones and leaves out a portion. The data contain approximately 2.3 million clones, 93% of them singletons. The gene calls are TRBV6-5 and TRBJ1-1, with a tentative D call TRBD1 (6 bases). This clonotype was obtained from a man aged 18 to 29 in good health. Some clones in this sample may be carry-over from other donors' samples. Sequences were obtained from naive CD4+ T cells from PBMCs. Subset indicated: CD45RA+ positively selected. As DNA, the CDR3 is TGTGCCAGCAGTTACTCGACCAGGGGAGGGACTGAAGCTTTCTTT. It specifies CASSYSTRGGTEAFF.